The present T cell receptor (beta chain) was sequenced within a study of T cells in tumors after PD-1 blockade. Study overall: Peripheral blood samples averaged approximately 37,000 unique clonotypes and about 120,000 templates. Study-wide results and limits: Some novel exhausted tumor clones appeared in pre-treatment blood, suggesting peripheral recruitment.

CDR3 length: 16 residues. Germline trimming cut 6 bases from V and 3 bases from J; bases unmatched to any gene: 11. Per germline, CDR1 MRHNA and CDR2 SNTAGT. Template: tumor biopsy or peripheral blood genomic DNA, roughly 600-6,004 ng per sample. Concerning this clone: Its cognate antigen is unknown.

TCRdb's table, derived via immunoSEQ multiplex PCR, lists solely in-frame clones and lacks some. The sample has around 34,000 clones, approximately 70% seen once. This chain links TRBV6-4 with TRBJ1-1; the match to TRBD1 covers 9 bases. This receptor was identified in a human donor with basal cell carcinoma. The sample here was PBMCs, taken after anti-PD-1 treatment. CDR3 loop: CASRTEGTGRHTEAFF. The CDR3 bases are TGTGCCAGCAGGACTGAAGGGACAGGGCGACACACTGAAGCTTTCTTT.